The clone carrying this T cell receptor beta chain was found a few times. V shed 3 bases and J 0 bases; nucleotides not matched to a gene: 5. This CDR3 contains 15 residues. From germline, CDR1 is SGDLS and CDR2 YYNGEE. The data derive from a study of blood T cell repertoires in COVID-19. Clones were read by immunoSEQ multiplex PCR, and TCRdb kept only the in-frame ones, dropping some. The sample carries 150,000 or so clones, 87% recorded once. The chain has TRBV9 and TRBJ1-2, with 7 bases matching TRBD1. The receptor's source is a woman between 40 and 50 years old who had been exposed to COVID-19. The sequenced sample consisted of PBMCs or T cells enriched from blood (not recorded which). For the CDR3, the DNA is TGTGCCAGCAGCGCGGGACAGAACGCTAACTATGGCTACACCTTC. It translates to CASSAGQNANYGYTF.